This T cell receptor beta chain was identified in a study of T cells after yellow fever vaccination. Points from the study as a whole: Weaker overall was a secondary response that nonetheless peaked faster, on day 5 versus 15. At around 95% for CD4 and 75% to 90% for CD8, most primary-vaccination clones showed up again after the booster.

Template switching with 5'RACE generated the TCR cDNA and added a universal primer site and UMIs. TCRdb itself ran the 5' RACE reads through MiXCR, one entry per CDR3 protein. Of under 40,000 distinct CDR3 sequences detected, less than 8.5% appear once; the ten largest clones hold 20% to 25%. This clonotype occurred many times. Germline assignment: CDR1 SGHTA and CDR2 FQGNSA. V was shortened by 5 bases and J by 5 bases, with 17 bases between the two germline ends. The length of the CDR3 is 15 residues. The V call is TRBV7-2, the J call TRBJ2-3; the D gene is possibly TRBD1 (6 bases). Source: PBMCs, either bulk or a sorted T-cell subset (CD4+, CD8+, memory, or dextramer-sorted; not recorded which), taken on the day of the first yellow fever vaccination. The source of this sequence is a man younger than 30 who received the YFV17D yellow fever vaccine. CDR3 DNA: TGTGCCAGCAGCCTCACCCAGGGGCTGGGAGATACGCAGTATTTT. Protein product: CASSLTQGLGDTQYF.